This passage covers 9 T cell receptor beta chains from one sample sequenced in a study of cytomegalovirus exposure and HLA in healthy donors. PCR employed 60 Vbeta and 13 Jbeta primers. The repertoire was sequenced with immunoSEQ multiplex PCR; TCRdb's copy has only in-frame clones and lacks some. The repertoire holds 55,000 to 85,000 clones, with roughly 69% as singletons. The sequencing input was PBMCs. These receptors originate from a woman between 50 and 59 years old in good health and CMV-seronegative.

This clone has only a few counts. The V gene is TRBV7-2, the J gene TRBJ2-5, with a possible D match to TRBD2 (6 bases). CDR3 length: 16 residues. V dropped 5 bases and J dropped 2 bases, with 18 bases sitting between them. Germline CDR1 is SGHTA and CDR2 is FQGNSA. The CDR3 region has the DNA TGTGCCAGCAGCGTAGGATCGAGGAGCGGGCAAGAGACCCAGTACTTC. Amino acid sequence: CASSVGSRSGQETQYF. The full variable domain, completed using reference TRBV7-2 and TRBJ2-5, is GAGVSQSPSNKVTEKGKDVELRCDPISGHTALYWYRQSLGQGLEFLIYFQGNSAPDKSGLPSDRFSAERTGGSVSTLTIQRTQQEDSAVYLCASSVGSRSGQETQYFGPGTRLLVL.

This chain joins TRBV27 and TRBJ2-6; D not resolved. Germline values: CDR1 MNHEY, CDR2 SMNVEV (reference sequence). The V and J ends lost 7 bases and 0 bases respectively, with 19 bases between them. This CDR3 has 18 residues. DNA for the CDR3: TGTGCCAGCACCCGCTGGGCAGTCGGAAACTCTGGGGCCAACGTCCTGACTTTC. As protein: CASTRWAVGNSGANVLTF.

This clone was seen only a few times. CDR3 in amino acids: CASSPDRGRAGEAFF. The CDR3 region has the DNA TGTGCCAGCAGTCCCGACAGGGGGCGGGCTGGTGAAGCTTTCTTT. The rearrangement uses TRBV6-5 and TRBJ1-1; 10 nucleotides align to TRBD1. Germline assignment: CDR1 MNHEY and CDR2 SVGAGI. The CDR3 loop spans 15 amino acids. V was clipped by 5 bases and J by 7 bases; unmatched bases: 10.

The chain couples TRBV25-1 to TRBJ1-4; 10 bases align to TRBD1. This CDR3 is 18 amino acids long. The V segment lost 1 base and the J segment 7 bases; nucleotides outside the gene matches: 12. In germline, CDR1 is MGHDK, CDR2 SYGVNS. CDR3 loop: CASSELSLRDRGREKLFF. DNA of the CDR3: TGTGCCAGCAGTGAATTGTCTCTTCGGGACAGGGGACGTGAAAAACTGTTTTTT.

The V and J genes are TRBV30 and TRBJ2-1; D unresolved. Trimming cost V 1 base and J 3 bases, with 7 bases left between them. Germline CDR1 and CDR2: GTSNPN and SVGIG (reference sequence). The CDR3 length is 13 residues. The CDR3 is CAWSEDNYNEQFF. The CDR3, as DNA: TGTGCCTGGAGTGAAGACAACTACAATGAGCAGTTCTTC.

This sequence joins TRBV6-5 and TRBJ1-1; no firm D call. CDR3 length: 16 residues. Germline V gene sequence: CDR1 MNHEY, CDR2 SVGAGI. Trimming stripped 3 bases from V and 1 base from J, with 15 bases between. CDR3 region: CASSYQGGWGNTEAFF. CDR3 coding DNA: TGTGCCAGCAGTTATCAAGGCGGGTGGGGGAACACTGAAGCTTTCTTT.

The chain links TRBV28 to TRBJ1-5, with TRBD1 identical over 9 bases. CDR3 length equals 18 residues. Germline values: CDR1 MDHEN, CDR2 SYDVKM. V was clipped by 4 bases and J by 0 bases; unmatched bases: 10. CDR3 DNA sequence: TGTGCCAGCAGTTCAACGGGACAGGGCGAGTATAGCAATCAGCCCCAGCATTTT. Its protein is CASSSTGQGEYSNQPQHF.

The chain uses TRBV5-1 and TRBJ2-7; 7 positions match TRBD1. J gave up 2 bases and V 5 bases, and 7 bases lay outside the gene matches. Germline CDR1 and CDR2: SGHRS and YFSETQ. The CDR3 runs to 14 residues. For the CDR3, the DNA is TGCGCCAGCAGTACCGGGACAGCTACCTACGAGCAGTACTTC. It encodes CASSTGTATYEQYF.

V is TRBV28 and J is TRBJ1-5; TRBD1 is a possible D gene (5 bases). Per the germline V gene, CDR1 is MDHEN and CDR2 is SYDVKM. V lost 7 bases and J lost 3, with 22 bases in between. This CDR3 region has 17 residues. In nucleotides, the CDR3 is TGTGCCAGCACCATCGGACAAACCAGGGCCCTCAATCAGCCCCAGCATTTT. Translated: CASTIGQTRALNQPQHF. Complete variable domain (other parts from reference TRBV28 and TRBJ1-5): DVKVTQSSRYLVKRTGEKVFLECVQDMDHENMFWYRQDPGLGLRLIYFSYDVKMKEKGDIPEGYSVSREKKERFSLILESASTNQTSMYLCASTIGQTRALNQPQHFGDGTRLSIL.